The 18 T cell receptor beta chains listed next were all sequenced from one sample in a study of cytomegalovirus exposure and HLA in healthy donors. Use of 60 Vbeta and 13 Jbeta primers characterized the PCR. Data came from immunoSEQ multiplex PCR; TCRdb stores just in-frame clones and leaves some out. Here the sample spans about 100,000 clones, around 82% being singletons. Sample: PBMCs. The receptors come from a woman in her fifties or sixties in good health and CMV-seropositive.

This chain uses TRBV4-2 with TRBJ2-2; 7 nucleotides match TRBD2. J gave up 4 bases and V 3 bases, and 8 bases lay outside the gene matches. The CDR3 spans 16 residues. From germline, CDR1 is LGHNA and CDR2 YNFKEQ. For the CDR3, the DNA is TGTGCCAGCAGCCAGGCCACTGGGGGGGGCACCGGGGAGCTGTTTTTT. Its translation: CASSQATGGGTGELFF.

The table lists this clone with a few counts. This chain uses TRBV27 with TRBJ1-1; the D gene is possibly TRBD1 (6 bases). Between the trimmed V and J ends, which lost 5 bases and 4 bases, there was a span of 17 bases. Germline V gene data show CDR1 as MNHEY and CDR2 as SMNVEV (reference sequence). The CDR3 totals 15 residues. CDR3 loop: CASSRQDLLGTEAFF. CDR3 coding DNA: TGTGCCAGCAGTAGACAGGATCTCCTGGGCACTGAAGCTTTCTTT.

The chain links TRBV11-2 to TRBJ1-4, with no clear D. The CDR3 loop spans 13 amino acids. The germline V gene has CDR1 SGHAT and CDR2 FQNNGV. V was clipped by 3 bases and J by 12 bases, with 14 bases between them. CDR3 amino acids: CASSLGGGVELFF. DNA for the CDR3: TGTGCCAGCAGCTTGGGAGGTGGAGTAGAACTGTTTTTT.

This sequence joins TRBV9 and TRBJ2-5, with a weak D call TRBD2 (5 bases). The CDR3 runs to 13 residues. Trimming took 3 bases from V and 7 from J, leaving 13 bases between them. Germline V gene lookup returns CDR1 SGDLS and CDR2 YYNGEE. CDR3 in amino acids: CASSGSLGGTQYF. The CDR3 nucleotides read TGTGCCAGCAGCGGATCCCTCGGAGGGACCCAGTACTTC.

The chain has TRBV29-1 and TRBJ2-7, with 15 bases fitting TRBD2. The germline V gene encodes CDR1 SQVTM and CDR2 ANQGSEA. The V gene end was trimmed by 3 bases and the J gene end by 6 bases; junction bases not matched to a gene: 6. The CDR3 runs to 15 residues. DNA for the CDR3: TGCAGCGTTGACGGACTAGCGGGAGGGCCTCGCGAGCAGTACTTC. Its protein product is CSVDGLAGGPREQYF.

J is TRBJ1-2 and V is TRBV6-6; TRBD1 might be the D (6 bases). Trimming left V 6 bases short and J 5 bases short, with 13 bases between. Germline V gene lookup returns CDR1 MNHNY and CDR2 SVGAGI (reference sequence). CDR3 length equals 13 residues. The CDR3 DNA reads TGTGCCAGCAGCCGGGACAAGGGATATGGCTACACCTTC. Protein: CASSRDKGYGYTF.

This clone has only a few counts. The chain combines TRBV7-9 with TRBJ2-7; the D gene is possibly TRBD1 (6 bases). The CDR3 runs to 14 residues. Trimming removed 4 bases from V and 5 bases from J, with 15 bases in between. Germline CDR1 is SEHNR and CDR2 is FQNEAQ (reference sequence). CDR3: CASSSDRPVHEQYF. The DNA for the CDR3 is TGTGCCAGCAGCTCCGACAGGCCTGTCCACGAGCAGTACTTC.

This chain connects TRBV9 to TRBJ2-7; D may be TRBD1 (5 bases). There are 14 residues in the CDR3. V lost 4 bases to trimming and J lost 0 bases, with 11 bases between them. Per germline, CDR1 SGDLS and CDR2 YYNGEE. CDR3 DNA sequence: TGTGCCAGCAGCCCGACAGTTCTCTCCTACGAGCAGTACTTC. Translated: CASSPTVLSYEQYF.

V gene TRBV5-6 combines with J gene TRBJ1-2, with 7 bases matching TRBD1. This CDR3 region has 13 residues. CDR1 is SGHDT and CDR2 is YYEEEE in the germline V gene. Germline trimming cut 5 bases from V and 5 bases from J; bases unmatched to any gene: 6. The CDR3 sequence: CASSLDRAYGYTF. CDR3 sequence (DNA): TGTGCCAGCAGTCTCGACAGGGCTTATGGCTACACCTTC.

This clone has a single count. The V and J genes are TRBV6-5 and TRBJ2-1; 10 bases map to TRBD2. This CDR3 contains 15 residues. Germline CDR1 reads MNHEY; CDR2 reads SVGAGI. The J segment lost 4 bases and the V segment lost 7 bases, leaving 7 bases of the junction unmatched. The CDR3 region has the DNA TGTGCCAGCACTCAACTAGCGGGATTATACAATGAGCAGTTCTTC. Amino acid sequence: CASTQLAGLYNEQFF.

In its sample, this clone was seen a few times. The chain couples TRBV2 to TRBJ1-4; possible D gene TRBD1, 5 bases. V was shortened by 5 bases and J by 2 bases, with 9 bases between the two germline ends. CDR3 length: 14 amino acids. CDR1 and CDR2 (germline): SNHLY, FYNNEI. CDR3 residues: CASSSGLTNEKLFF. The CDR3 nucleotides read TGTGCCAGCAGTTCAGGGCTGACTAATGAAAAACTGTTTTTT.

The V and J genes are TRBV5-1 and TRBJ1-5; TRBD1 aligns across 9 bases. This CDR3 is 15 amino acids long. Germline V gene sequence: CDR1 SGHRS, CDR2 YFSETQ. The junction had 2 bases not matched to a gene; V was cut back by 0 bases and J by 4 bases. The CDR3 loop reads CASSLGGTGNQPQHF. The CDR3 DNA sequence: TGCGCCAGCAGCTTGGGGGGGACAGGGAATCAGCCCCAGCATTTT.

The CDR3 spells CASSQQGGGGELFF. The CDR3 DNA is TGTGCCAGCAGCCAGCAGGGAGGCGGCGGGGAGCTGTTTTTT. The rearrangement links TRBV5-6 to TRBJ2-2; D possibly corresponds to TRBD2 (6 bases). The CDR3 consists of 14 residues. Germline CDR1 SGHDT, CDR2 YYEEEE. Trimming shortened V by 4 bases and J by 7 bases, and 14 bases separated the two germline ends.

The chain carries TRBV7-9 and TRBJ1-1; the match to TRBD1 covers 9 bases. The germline V gene encodes CDR1 SEHNR and CDR2 FQNEAQ (reference sequence). With V trimmed by 4 bases and J by 3 bases, 6 bases remained unmatched. CDR3 length equals 15 residues. The CDR3 bases are TGTGCCAGCAGCTCTCAGGGACAGGGTGACACTGAAGCTTTCTTT. Protein product: CASSSQGQGDTEAFF.

This clone was observed once. The genes are TRBV27 and TRBJ2-3; TRBD2 agrees at 10 bases. The CDR3 contains 16 residues. In germline, CDR1 is MNHEY, CDR2 SMNVEV (reference sequence). V was pared by 5 bases and J by 1 base, with 6 bases of the junction left unmatched. CDR3 in amino acids: CASSPLAGVGTDTQYF. CDR3 nucleotides: TGTGCCAGCAGTCCTCTAGCGGGAGTAGGCACAGATACGCAGTATTTT.

The chain couples TRBV15 to TRBJ2-5; 15 bases agree with TRBD2. From germline, CDR1 is LNHNV and CDR2 YYDKDF (reference sequence). The CDR3 is 13 amino acids. V gave up 11 bases and J gave up 5 bases; unmatched junction bases: 3. CDR3 bases: TGTGCCTCAGGACTAGCGGGGGGGGAGACCCAGTACTTC. Encoded protein: CASGLAGGETQYF.

CDR3: CATSRETGWETQYF. DNA for the CDR3: TGTGCCACCAGCAGGGAAACAGGGTGGGAGACCCAGTACTTC. The chain links TRBV15 to TRBJ2-5, with D tentatively TRBD1 (6 bases). CDR3 length: 14 residues. V lost 3 bases and J 5 bases, leaving 13 bases between the germline ends. Per germline, CDR1 LNHNV and CDR2 YYDKDF (reference sequence).

This chain uses TRBV5-5 with TRBJ1-1; D unclear. CDR3 length: 14 amino acids. The V gene lost 0 bases and the J gene lost 0 bases, with 6 bases spanning the gap. Looked up from germline, CDR1 is SGHKS and CDR2 is YYEKEE (reference sequence). CDR3 coding DNA: TGTGCCAGCAGCTTGGTTCAGATGAACACTGAAGCTTTCTTT. It codes for CASSLVQMNTEAFF.